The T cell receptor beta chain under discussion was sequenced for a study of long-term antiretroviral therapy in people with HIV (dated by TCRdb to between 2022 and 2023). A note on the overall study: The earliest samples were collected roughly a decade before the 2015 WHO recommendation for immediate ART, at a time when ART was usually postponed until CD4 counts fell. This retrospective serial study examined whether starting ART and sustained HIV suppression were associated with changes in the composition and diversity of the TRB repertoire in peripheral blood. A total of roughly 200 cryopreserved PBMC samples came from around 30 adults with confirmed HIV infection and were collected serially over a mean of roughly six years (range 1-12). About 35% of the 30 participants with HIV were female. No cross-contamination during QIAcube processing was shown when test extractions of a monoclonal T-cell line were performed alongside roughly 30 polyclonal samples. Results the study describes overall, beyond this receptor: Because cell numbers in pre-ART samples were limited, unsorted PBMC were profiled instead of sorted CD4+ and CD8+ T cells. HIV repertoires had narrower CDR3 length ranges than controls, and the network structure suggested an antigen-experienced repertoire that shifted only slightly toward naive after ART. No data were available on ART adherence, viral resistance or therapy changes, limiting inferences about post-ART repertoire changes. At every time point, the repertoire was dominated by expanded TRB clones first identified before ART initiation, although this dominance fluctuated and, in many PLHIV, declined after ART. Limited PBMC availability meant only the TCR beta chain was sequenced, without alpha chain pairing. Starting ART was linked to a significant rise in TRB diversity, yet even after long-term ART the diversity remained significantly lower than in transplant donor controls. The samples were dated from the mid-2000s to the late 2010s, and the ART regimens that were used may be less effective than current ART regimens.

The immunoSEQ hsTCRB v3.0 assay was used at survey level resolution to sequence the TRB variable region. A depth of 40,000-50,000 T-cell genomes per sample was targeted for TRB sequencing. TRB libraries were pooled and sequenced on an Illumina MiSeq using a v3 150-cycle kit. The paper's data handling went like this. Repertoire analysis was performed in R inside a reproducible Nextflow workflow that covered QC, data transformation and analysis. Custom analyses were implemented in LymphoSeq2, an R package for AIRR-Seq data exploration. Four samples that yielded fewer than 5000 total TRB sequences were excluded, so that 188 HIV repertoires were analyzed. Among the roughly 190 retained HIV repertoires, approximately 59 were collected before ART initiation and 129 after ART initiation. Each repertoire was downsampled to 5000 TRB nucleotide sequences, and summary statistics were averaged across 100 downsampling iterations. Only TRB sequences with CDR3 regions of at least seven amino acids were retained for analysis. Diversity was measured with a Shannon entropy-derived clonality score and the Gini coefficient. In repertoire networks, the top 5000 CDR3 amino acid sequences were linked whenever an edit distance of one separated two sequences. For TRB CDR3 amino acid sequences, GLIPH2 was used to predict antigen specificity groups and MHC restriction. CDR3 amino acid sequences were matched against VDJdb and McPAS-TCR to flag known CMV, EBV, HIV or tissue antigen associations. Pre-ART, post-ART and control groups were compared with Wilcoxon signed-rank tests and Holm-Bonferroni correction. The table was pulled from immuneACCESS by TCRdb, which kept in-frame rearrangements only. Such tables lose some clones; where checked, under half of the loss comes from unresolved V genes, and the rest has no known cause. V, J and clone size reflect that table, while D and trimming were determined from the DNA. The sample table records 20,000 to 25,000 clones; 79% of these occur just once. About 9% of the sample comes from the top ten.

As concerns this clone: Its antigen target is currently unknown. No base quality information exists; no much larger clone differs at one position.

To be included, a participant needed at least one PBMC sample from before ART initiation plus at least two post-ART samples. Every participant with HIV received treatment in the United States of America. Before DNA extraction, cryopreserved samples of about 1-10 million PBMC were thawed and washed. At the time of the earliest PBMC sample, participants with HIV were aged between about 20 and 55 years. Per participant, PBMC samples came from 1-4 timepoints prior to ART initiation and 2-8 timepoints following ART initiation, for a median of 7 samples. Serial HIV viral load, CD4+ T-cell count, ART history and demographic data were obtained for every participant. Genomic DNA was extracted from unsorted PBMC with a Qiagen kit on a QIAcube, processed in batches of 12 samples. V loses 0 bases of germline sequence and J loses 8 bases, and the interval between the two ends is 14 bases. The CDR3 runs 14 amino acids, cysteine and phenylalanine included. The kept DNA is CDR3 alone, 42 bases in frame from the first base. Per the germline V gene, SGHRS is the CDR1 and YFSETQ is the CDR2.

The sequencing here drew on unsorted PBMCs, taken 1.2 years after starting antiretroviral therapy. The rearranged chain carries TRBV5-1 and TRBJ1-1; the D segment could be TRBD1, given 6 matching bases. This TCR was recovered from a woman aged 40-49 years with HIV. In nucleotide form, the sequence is TGCGCCAGCAGCTTGGCGCGACAGGTTCCCGAAGCTTTCTTT. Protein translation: CASSLARQVPEAFF.